The subject of this entry is one TCR beta chain. Its matching antigen is unknown. This entry is derived from a study of vaccination effects on CD4 cells after COVID-19. Following a roughly 11-day culture, CD4+ T cells were purified. Participants completed two doses of the BNT162b2 or mRNA-1273 vaccine. The repertoire was sequenced with immunoSEQ multiplex PCR; TCRdb's copy has only in-frame clones and lacks some. The table records about 71,000 clones, more than 60% of them present only once. The V and J ends lost 2 bases and 0 bases respectively, with 14 bases between them. CDR1 is SGDLS, CDR2 YYNGEE, per germline. The CDR3 consists of 16 residues.

The sequence was obtained from a human donor who received a COVID-19 vaccine. V gene TRBV9 combines with J gene TRBJ1-2; D possibly corresponds to TRBD1 (6 bases). Sequenced material: CD4+ T cells from PBMCs cultured without peptide, taken after COVID-19 vaccination. The CDR3 sequence: CASSVGGQASNYGYTF. CDR3 DNA: TGTGCCAGCAGCGTGGGGGGACAAGCCTCTAACTATGGCTACACCTTC.